The clone carrying this T cell receptor beta chain appeared a few times. Its antigen is undetermined. The data stem from a study of cytomegalovirus exposure and HLA in healthy donors. Across the study: A preliminary data release comprised 70 million to 95 million unique TCRs obtained from HLA-typed donors.

Germline V gene data show CDR1 as MNHEY and CDR2 as SMNVEV (reference sequence). With V trimmed by 4 bases and J by 7 bases, 11 bases remained unmatched. The CDR3 covers 16 residues. Findings of the study overall: Evidence from a later analysis indicated that most CMV-associated TCR beta chains looked HLA-restricted. Follow-up analysis seemed to connect common viral pathogens with several of the most significant clusters identified. TCR beta sequences numbering under 20,000 were associated with HLA alleles at 0.05 false discovery rate in a later analysis.

The PCR was carried out with 60 Vbeta primers and 13 Jbeta primers. Profiling relied on immunoSEQ multiplex PCR, and the TCRdb table lists in-frame clones only, not all of them. The sample includes approximately 190,000 clones, about 70% of them seen just once. Sequenced sample: PBMCs. The source of this sequence is a man in his forties in good health and CMV-seropositive. V is TRBV27 and J is TRBJ2-7; 12 nucleotides agree with TRBD1. The CDR3 DNA is TGTGCCAGCAGTTCCGGACCGGGACAGGGGGCTGCTGAGCAGTACTTC. Protein product: CASSSGPGQGAAEQYF.